These 3 T cell receptor beta chains came from one sample sequenced in a study of blood T cell repertoires in COVID-19 (dated by TCRdb to the early 2020s). Libraries were constructed by the immunoSEQ multiplex PCR assay. The clones in this table, taken by TCRdb from immuneACCESS, are in-frame only. Not every clone is retained; where verified, under half of the shortfall comes from an unresolved V gene, and the cause of the rest is unknown. A total of 90,000 to 100,000 clones appear in this sample, 70% to 90% of them only once. The top ten clones comprise 4.5% of the sample. Sequencing input: peripheral blood. The receptors stem from a man aged 65 to 85 with acute or convalescent COVID-19.

The chain joins TRBV10-3 to TRBJ1-2, with TRBD1 matching over 9 bases. This CDR3 has 17 amino acids. Per the germline V gene, CDR1 is ENHRY and CDR2 is SYGVKD. V shed 6 bases and J 6 bases; nucleotides not matched to a gene: 17. CDR3 region: CAIRVLGDRVTSDGYTF. In DNA, the CDR3 is TGTGCCATCAGGGTTCTAGGGGACAGGGTGACATCTGATGGCTACACCTTC.

This clone was picked up one time. The chain employs TRBV9 and TRBJ1-2; possibly TRBD1 for D (6 bases). Looked up from germline, CDR1 is SGDLS and CDR2 is YYNGEE. The CDR3 is 14 amino acids. V shed 4 bases and J shed 3 bases, with 13 bases lying between them. Written as DNA, the CDR3 is TGTGCCAGCAGCTTAGCCCAGGGGTACTATGGCTACACCTTC. Translating it yields CASSLAQGYYGYTF.

The rearrangement joins TRBV28 to TRBJ1-2; D gene uncertain. This CDR3 comprises 9 residues. Germline lookup yields CDR1 MDHEN and CDR2 SYDVKM. Trimming pared 11 bases from V and 8 bases from J, leaving 9 bases between. CDR3 sequence reads: CAGLGGYTF. The CDR3, as DNA: TGTGCCGGGCTTGGGGGCTACACCTTC.